The TCR beta chain under discussion was sequenced for a study of human T cells and chemical hapten exposure. The time point here: patch test 2, 6 weeks after DPC sensitization. Treatment here: therapeutic diphenylcyclopropenone sensitization with weekly scalp DPC. Drawing of blood took place ahead of applying each patch test. Concerning this clonotype itself: The antigen is undetermined.

General study points: After DPC sensitization, TCRs above 1 in 1000 frequency showed no change.

TCRdb reprocessed the RACE reads via MiXCR and lists one record per CDR3 protein. The sample records 75,000 to 95,000 distinct CDR3 sequences, approximately 11% being singletons. The clonotype was recovered from a man in his forties with alopecia areata. Some clones in this sample may be carry-over from other donors' samples. The sequencing here drew on whole blood, taken in connection with sensitization to the hapten diphenylcyclopropenone (DPC).

The CDR3 spells CSATTGTDTQYF. CDR3 coding DNA: TGCAGTGCTACGACAGGTACAGATACGCAGTATTTT. The chain is built from TRBV20-1 and TRBJ2-3, with D tentatively TRBD1 (6 bases). CDR1 DFQATT and CDR2 SNEGSKA come from the germline V gene (reference sequence). The length of the CDR3 is 12 residues. V lost 4 bases to trimming and J lost 3 bases, with 8 bases between them.